The 20 T cell receptor beta chains reported below all come from one sample, sequenced in a study of neurological immune-mediated disorders. TCRdb reprocessed the 5' RACE reads with MiXCR, giving one entry per CDR3 protein. The sample holds around 61,000 distinct CDR3 sequences, over 4% seen once. The sample comprised PBMCs. All receptors derive from a human donor with multiple sclerosis. The donor label of this sample is uncertain.

This clonotype was seen a few times. The genes are TRBV10-2 and TRBJ1-2; D not resolved. V was pared by 7 bases and J by 5 bases, with 11 bases between. Germline lookup yields CDR1 WSHSY and CDR2 SAAADI. This CDR3 is built from 12 residues. Here the CDR3 reads CASKETQYGYTF. The CDR3 DNA sequence: TGCGCCAGCAAAGAGACCCAATATGGCTACACCTTC.

This clonotype was seen repeatedly, ten times or more. The V and J genes are TRBV20-1 and TRBJ1-2; 7 bases match TRBD1. Per the germline V gene, CDR1 is DFQATT and CDR2 is SNEGSKA (reference sequence). Trimming took 3 bases from V and 4 from J; bases not matched to a gene: 2. The CDR3 runs 12 residues. The CDR3 DNA reads as TGCAGTGCTAGTGCAGGGGGCTATGGCTACACCTTC. Translating gives CSASAGGYGYTF.

This CDR3 is CASSASGTSSYEQYF. The CDR3 coding sequence is TGTGCCAGCAGTGCGAGCGGGACTAGCTCCTACGAGCAGTACTTC. J is TRBJ2-7 and V is TRBV27; 8 nucleotides match TRBD2. Unmatched junction bases numbered 6, after V lost 5 bases and J lost 0 bases. Germline CDR1 reads MNHEY; CDR2 reads SMNVEV (reference sequence). The CDR3 is 15 amino acids.

In this sample, this clonotype turned up many times. The chain uses TRBV5-1 and TRBJ1-3, with TRBD1 matching 7 bases. CDR1 SGHRS and CDR2 YFSETQ come from the germline V gene. The CDR3 is 16 residues long. The V segment lost 3 bases and the J segment 4 bases; nucleotides outside the gene matches: 10. The CDR3 region is CASSWGQSLYGNTIYF. CDR3 sequence (DNA): TGCGCCAGCAGCTGGGGACAGTCTTTATACGGAAACACCATATATTTT. The whole variable domain, remainder taken from reference TRBV5-1 and TRBJ1-3, is KAGVTQTPRYLIKTRGQQVTLSCSPISGHRSVSWYQQTPGQGLQFLFEYFSETQRNKGNFPGRFSGRQFSNSRSEMNVSTLELGDSALYLCASSWGQSLYGNTIYFGEGSWLTVV.

This clonotype was seen at least ten times. The CDR3 DNA is TGTGCCAGCAGCTTAGTTGTGGGGGCAAGTGAAAAACTGTTTTTT. Protein product: CASSLVVGASEKLFF. The chain combines TRBV7-9 with TRBJ1-4, with TRBD1 as a possible D gene (6 bases). The germline V gene encodes CDR1 SEHNR and CDR2 FQNEAQ (reference sequence). This CDR3 is 15 amino acids long. V gave up 1 base and J gave up 7 bases, with 13 bases separating them.

This clonotype was detected many times. CDR3 nucleotides: TGCGCCAGCAGCTTGGTCAGGCAAGAGACCCAGTACTTC. Protein: CASSLVRQETQYF. The chain is built from TRBV5-1 and TRBJ2-5; the D is unclear. Germline assignment: CDR1 SGHRS and CDR2 YFSETQ. The CDR3 runs 13 residues. Between the trimmed V and J ends, which lost 0 bases and 2 bases, there was a span of 5 bases.

This clonotype was counted many times. The gene calls are TRBV5-1 and TRBJ2-2, with D perhaps matching TRBD1 (5 bases). V was clipped by 4 bases and J by 1 base, with 8 bases between them. The CDR3 length is 14 residues. The germline gives CDR1 SGHRS, CDR2 YFSETQ. CDR3 DNA sequence: TGCGCCAGCAGCCCGCAGGGGAACACCGGGGAGCTGTTTTTT. Amino acid sequence: CASSPQGNTGELFF.

This clonotype was picked up many times. The V gene is TRBV5-1, the J gene TRBJ2-4; D is possibly TRBD1 (6 bases). Trimming removed 2 bases from V and 9 bases from J, with 15 bases in between. The CDR3 length is 14 residues. The germline V gene has CDR1 SGHRS and CDR2 YFSETQ. The CDR3 DNA reads as TGCGCCAGCAGCTTCTCAGGGGCGAGGGGCATTCAGTACTTC. Translation gives CASSFSGARGIQYF.

This clonotype was detected many times. The rearrangement uses TRBV5-1 and TRBJ2-7, with 9 bases fitting TRBD2. Germline trimming cut 0 bases from V and 4 bases from J; bases unmatched to any gene: 8. Germline assignment: CDR1 SGHRS and CDR2 YFSETQ. The CDR3 covers 16 residues. The CDR3 region has the DNA TGCGCCAGCAGCTTGGACCCTAGCGGGGTCGGGTACGAGCAGTACTTC. Its protein product is CASSLDPSGVGYEQYF.

In its sample, this clonotype was seen many times. The V call is TRBV5-1, the J call TRBJ1-1; D is unclear. Germline lookup yields CDR1 SGHRS and CDR2 YFSETQ. CDR3 length: 13 residues. The ends were cut back, 4 bases at V and 6 bases at J, with 13 bases in the middle. CDR3 DNA: TGCGCCAGCAGCGTACTTAAGGAATCTGAAGCTTTCTTT. Protein product: CASSVLKESEAFF.

This clonotype was seen more than once but under ten times. The J gene is TRBJ2-3, the V gene TRBV4-2; TRBD2 aligns across 7 bases. V shed 1 base and J 7 bases; nucleotides not matched to a gene: 8. This CDR3 spans 15 amino acids. The germline V gene encodes CDR1 LGHNA and CDR2 YNFKEQ. CDR3 sequence: CASSQGLGRGNTQYF. CDR3 sequence (DNA): TGTGCCAGCAGCCAAGGTTTGGGGAGGGGAAATACGCAGTATTTT.

This clonotype was detected many times. The chain combines TRBV5-1 with TRBJ2-7, with 8 bases fitting TRBD1. CDR1 is SGHRS, CDR2 YFSETQ, per germline. CDR3 length: 16 residues. J lost 4 bases, V lost 0 bases, and 9 bases had no gene match. This chain's CDR3 is CASSLAPGGPTYEQYF. The CDR3, as DNA: TGCGCCAGCAGCTTGGCCCCAGGGGGCCCTACATACGAGCAGTACTTC.

This clonotype has at least ten counts. The CDR3: CASRMAFLRDSPLHF. CDR3 sequence (DNA): TGTGCCAGCAGAATGGCCTTTCTCAGGGATTCACCCCTCCACTTT. The rearrangement links TRBV5-5 to TRBJ1-6; a possible D gene is TRBD1 (5 bases). The V and J ends lost 5 bases and 8 bases respectively, with 17 bases between them. The germline V gene has CDR1 SGHKS and CDR2 YYEKEE (reference sequence). The CDR3 spans 15 residues.

This clonotype was recorded many times. This chain uses TRBV20-1 with TRBJ2-5; D gene unclear. Germline V gives CDR1 DFQATT, CDR2 SNEGSKA (reference sequence). This CDR3 spans 14 amino acids. Deletions cut 0 bases from V and 3 bases from J, with 11 bases between. This CDR3 reads CSARDLGVEETQYF. The CDR3 DNA follows: TGCAGTGCTAGAGATCTAGGAGTCGAAGAGACCCAGTACTTC.

There are many counts of this clonotype. The chain uses TRBV7-9 and TRBJ1-1; D is unclear. Germline lookup yields CDR1 SEHNR and CDR2 FQNEAQ (reference sequence). This CDR3 comprises 13 residues. V was shortened by 5 bases and J by 11 bases, with 18 bases between the two germline ends. The CDR3 bases are TGTGCCAGCAGCCCGAGCTCCGAGGGAGCGGCTTTCTTT. It encodes CASSPSSEGAAFF. Together with reference TRBV7-9 and TRBJ1-1, the CDR3 gives the full variable domain: DTGVSQNPRHKITKRGQNVTFRCDPISEHNRLYWYRQTLGQGPEFLTYFQNEAQLEKSRLLSDRFSAERPKGSFSTLEIQRTEQGDSAMYLCASSPSSEGAAFFGQGTRLTVV.

In its sample, this clonotype was seen many times. This chain joins TRBV7-9 and TRBJ1-1; D is undetermined. CDR3 length equals 14 residues. The V end was cut by 5 bases, the J end by 5 bases, with 15 bases between. CDR1 SEHNR and CDR2 FQNEAQ come from the germline V gene (reference sequence). Written as DNA, the CDR3 is TGTGCCAGCAGCCCAAGGGAGGACGGGACTGAAGCTTTCTTT. Its protein is CASSPREDGTEAFF.

This clonotype was counted many times. This chain joins TRBV20-1 and TRBJ1-1, with D hard to call. V was cut by 6 bases and J by 1 base, with 6 bases left in between. Per germline, CDR1 DFQATT and CDR2 SNEGSKA (reference sequence). This CDR3 comprises 11 residues. The CDR3 sequence is CSALRNTEAFF. CDR3 coding DNA: TGCAGTGCCCTGCGGAACACTGAAGCTTTCTTT.

This clonotype was counted many times. The rearrangement links TRBV20-1 to TRBJ2-7; D unresolved. This CDR3 comprises 15 residues. V was pared by 3 bases and J by 0 bases, with 15 bases between. Germline V gene data show CDR1 as DFQATT and CDR2 as SNEGSKA (reference sequence). This CDR3 is CSARGLQTHSYEQYF. DNA of the CDR3: TGCAGTGCTAGGGGTTTGCAGACCCACTCCTACGAGCAGTACTTC.

This clonotype was picked up many times. V gene TRBV3-1 combines with J gene TRBJ1-2, with D possibly TRBD1 on 5 matching bases. Deletions cut 4 bases from V and 3 bases from J, with 12 bases between. This CDR3 comprises 14 residues. Germline V gene sequence: CDR1 LGHDT, CDR2 YNNKEL (reference sequence). CDR3 amino acids: CASSPRGLYYGYTF. CDR3 in DNA: TGTGCCAGCAGCCCCCGGGGCCTGTACTATGGCTACACCTTC.

This clonotype occurred many times. V is TRBV5-1 and J is TRBJ2-1; D tentatively fits TRBD1 or TRBD2 (5 bases each). Trimming took off 4 bases at V and 8 bases at J, with 19 bases between the two ends. The CDR3 sequence is 15 residues long. CDR1 SGHRS and CDR2 YFSETQ come from the germline V gene. The CDR3 region has the DNA TGCGCCAGCAGCCCCCCTGGGGGATCAGGTGATGAGCAGTTCTTC. Its translation: CASSPPGGSGDEQFF.